This T cell receptor beta chain came from a study of CXCR3-negative and CXCR3-positive naive CD8 T cells. Naivety in CD8+ T cells corresponded to a CD45RO-CCR7+CD27+CD95- phenotype. All TRB cDNA libraries came from 5' RACE performed with UMI labels. One entry per CDR3 protein, without DNA, is what TCRdb gives after re-calling the 5' RACE reads. The sample features 130,000 to 150,000 distinct CDR3 sequences, with around 0.28% in its top ten. The CDR3 length is 15 residues. CDR1 is LNHDA, CDR2 SQIVND, per germline (reference sequence). With respect to this clonotype: What it recognizes is unknown.

Study observations and caveats: Hydrophobicity was higher for TRB CDR3s found in CXCR3-positive naive cells than in CXCR3-negative naive cells.

The clonotype originates from a human donor in good health. Some clones in this sample may be carry-over from other donors' samples. The chain has TRBV19 and TRBJ2-1; the TRBD2 assignment by TCRdb is unverifiable without DNA. Sequenced material: naive CXCR3+ CD8+ T cells from blood. Subset here: CD45RO-CCR7+CD27+CD95- naive CD8+ T cells expressing CXCR3 (TNR3+). CDR3: CAASRGLAEYNEQFF.